The 21 T cell receptor beta chains below come from one sample, sequenced in a study of post-analysis software for immune sequencing data. General study findings and limits: TRBV segments more frequent in patients than in controls numbered roughly 5 and included TRBV5-6, TRBV5-1 and TRBV20-1.

The antigens for these receptors are not known. Each TCR beta cDNA library carried unique molecular identifiers. TCRdb analysed the PCR reads with MiXCR anew, one entry per CDR3 protein. The data hold hundreds of thousands of distinct CDR3 sequences, with around 47% observed a single time. Sample: blood. The source of these receptors is a girl between 5 and 17 years old with multiple sclerosis.

This clonotype was counted a few times. The chain employs TRBV4-2 and TRBJ1-2; D is perhaps TRBD1 (6 bases). V gave up 4 bases and J gave up 2 bases, with 11 bases separating them. CDR1 is LGHNA, CDR2 YNFKEQ, per germline. This CDR3 has 14 residues. The CDR3 here is CASSLSGTNYGYTF. The CDR3 DNA reads TGTGCCAGCAGCCTTTCCGGGACAAACTATGGCTACACCTTC.

This clonotype was seen ten or more times. The chain links TRBV7-8 to TRBJ2-1, with TRBD2 identical over 7 bases. The CDR3 runs 14 residues. Germline CDR1 SGHVS, CDR2 FQNEAQ. V was clipped by 4 bases and J by 6 bases; unmatched bases: 6. The CDR3 reads CASSWGGRGNEQFF. The CDR3 DNA reads as TGTGCCAGCAGCTGGGGCGGGAGAGGCAATGAGCAGTTCTTC.

The rearrangement uses TRBV3-1 and TRBJ1-4; no reliable D call. The CDR3 sequence is 14 residues long. Trimming stripped 4 bases from V and 8 bases from J, with 14 bases between. Per germline, CDR1 LGHDT and CDR2 YNNKEL (reference sequence). In DNA, the CDR3 is TGTGCCAGCAGCCCACTCTCCTCGGGAGAAAAACTGTTTTTT. The encoded protein is CASSPLSSGEKLFF.

V gene TRBV5-1 combines with J gene TRBJ1-1, with no clear D. CDR3 length equals 14 residues. Germline-derived CDR1 and CDR2 are SGHRS and YFSETQ. V gave up 7 bases and J gave up 6 bases, with 19 bases separating them. CDR3 sequence: CASRQARDGPEAFF. The CDR3 nucleotides read TGCGCCAGCCGCCAGGCTAGGGATGGGCCTGAAGCTTTCTTT.

The CDR3: CATSDFRQGRRETQYF. The CDR3 coding sequence is TGTGCCACCAGTGATTTCCGACAGGGTCGGAGGGAGACCCAGTACTTC. The gene calls are TRBV24-1 and TRBJ2-5, with TRBD1 identical over 7 bases. Germline lookup yields CDR1 KGHDR and CDR2 SFDVKD. Trimming took 1 base from V and 5 from J; bases not matched to a gene: 9. The CDR3 covers 16 residues.

The chain combines TRBV20-1 with TRBJ1-2; no firm D call. The germline V gene encodes CDR1 DFQATT and CDR2 SNEGSKA (reference sequence). The CDR3 is made up of 12 amino acids. Trimming removed 1 base from V and 8 bases from J, with 11 bases in between. CDR3 nucleotide sequence: TGCAGTGCTAGAGGCCTCGGTCCGGGCTACACCTTC. Its protein is CSARGLGPGYTF.

The chain links TRBV11-2 to TRBJ2-5; the match to TRBD2 covers 10 bases. Germline V CDR1 and CDR2: SGHAT, FQNNGV. The trim removed 0 bases at V and 5 bases at J, leaving 9 bases unmatched. The CDR3 loop spans 17 amino acids. Written as DNA, the CDR3 is TGTGCCAGCAGCTTAGATGATGTAGCGGGAGGTTGGGAGACCCAGTACTTC. Translated, it gives CASSLDDVAGGWETQYF.

This clonotype has just a few counts. The gene calls are TRBV10-3 and TRBJ2-5; no clear D. V was pared by 10 bases and J by 1 base, with 13 bases between. This CDR3 region has 13 residues. Germline V CDR1 and CDR2: ENHRY, SYGVKD. The DNA for the CDR3 is TGTGCCACCTCGACTGCCCTCCAAGAGACCCAGTACTTC. As protein: CATSTALQETQYF.

The table lists this clonotype with a count of one. The chain couples TRBV20-1 to TRBJ2-7, with D perhaps matching TRBD1 (6 bases). V lost 2 bases and J lost 5, with 22 bases in between. The germline V gene has CDR1 DFQATT and CDR2 SNEGSKA (reference sequence). CDR3 length: 16 amino acids. The CDR3, as DNA: TGCAGTGCTAGACCTAATACCGGGACAATTTTCAACGAGCAGTACTTC. It yields the protein CSARPNTGTIFNEQYF.

This chain links TRBV7-8 with TRBJ2-1; 9 nucleotides match TRBD2. Germline lookup yields CDR1 SGHVS and CDR2 FQNEAQ. Unmatched junction bases numbered 7, after V lost 1 base and J lost 0 bases. This CDR3 is 18 amino acids long. The CDR3 loop reads CASSLGGGRALSYNEQFF. For the CDR3, the DNA is TGTGCCAGCAGCTTAGGGGGCGGGAGGGCCCTCTCCTACAATGAGCAGTTCTTC.

The sample holds a few counts of this clonotype. The rearrangement links TRBV27 to TRBJ2-5; 13 bases line up with TRBD2. V trimming: 4 bases; J trimming: 5 bases; junction bases outside the gene matches: 4. CDR1 and CDR2 (germline): MNHEY, SMNVEV (reference sequence). The CDR3 extends over 15 amino acids. The CDR3 protein is CASSWTSGGMETQYF. The CDR3 nucleotides read TGTGCCAGCAGTTGGACTAGCGGGGGCATGGAGACCCAGTACTTC.

In its sample, this clonotype was seen a few times. The V gene is TRBV7-2, the J gene TRBJ1-2, with TRBD1 as a possible D gene (5 bases). V lost 1 base, J lost 8 bases, and 20 bases lay in between. The CDR3 length is 16 residues. The germline V gene has CDR1 SGHTA and CDR2 FQGNSA. CDR3 in amino acids: CASSLEGNGGFGGYTF. Here the CDR3 DNA reads TGTGCCAGCAGCTTAGAAGGGAACGGGGGATTCGGAGGCTACACCTTC.

The chain uses TRBV20-1 and TRBJ2-3; TRBD2 matches 9 bases. Trimming removed 0 bases from V and 3 bases from J; junction bases left unmatched: 16. The CDR3 spans 19 residues. The germline V gene has CDR1 DFQATT and CDR2 SNEGSKA (reference sequence). CDR3 in amino acids: CSARDGSGRGGVRTDTQYF. In DNA, the CDR3 is TGCAGTGCTAGAGACGGTAGCGGGAGAGGAGGGGTACGGACAGATACGCAGTATTTT.

This clonotype was observed many times. The chain joins TRBV5-1 to TRBJ2-3, with D perhaps TRBD2 (6 bases). The CDR3 consists of 15 residues. Germline loops: CDR1 SGHRS, CDR2 YFSETQ. Trimming shortened V by 4 bases and J by 0 bases, and 12 bases separated the two germline ends. DNA of the CDR3: TGCGCCAGCAGCCTCGGGACTCTTAGCACAGATACGCAGTATTTT. It specifies CASSLGTLSTDTQYF.

The rearrangement joins TRBV12-3 or TRBV12-4 to TRBJ1-1; unclear D gene. The CDR3 contains 14 residues. The germline V and J ends were trimmed by 6 bases and 7 bases, with 18 bases remaining between them. Written as DNA, the CDR3 is TGTGCCAGCAGCCCCGACGAGGGCTGGGGTGAAGCTTTCTTT. Translation gives CASSPDEGWGEAFF.

This chain joins TRBV25-1 and TRBJ2-7, with unresolved D. CDR1 is MGHDK, CDR2 SYGVNS, per germline. The germline V and J ends were trimmed by 6 bases and 2 bases, with 8 bases remaining between them. There are 12 residues in the CDR3. Written as DNA, the CDR3 is TGTGCCAGCAGCCGGGCCACCTACGAGCAGTACTTC. Translating gives CASSRATYEQYF.

The V call is TRBV7-2, the J call TRBJ2-5, with 13 bases fitting TRBD2. The CDR3 has 16 amino acids. Germline values: CDR1 SGHTA, CDR2 FQGNSA. With V trimmed by 5 bases and J by 2 bases, 5 bases remained unmatched. This CDR3 is CASSPKGLAGQETQYF. CDR3 DNA sequence: TGTGCCAGCAGCCCGAAGGGACTAGCGGGGCAAGAGACCCAGTACTTC.

The chain joins TRBV7-9 to TRBJ2-1; 12 nucleotides align to TRBD2. The CDR3 sequence is 17 residues long. Germline CDR1 and CDR2: SEHNR and FQNEAQ (reference sequence). The ends lost 6 bases at V and 3 bases at J; junction bases unmatched: 9. The CDR3 is CASRPSGLAGIYNEQFF. The CDR3 DNA reads as TGTGCCAGCAGACCATCGGGACTAGCGGGCATCTACAATGAGCAGTTCTTC.

A remark on this clonotype: The junction departs from the called germline gene at one end, perhaps through a read error. The J gene is TRBJ1-2, the V gene TRBV3-1, with 7 bases that match TRBD1. The CDR3 runs 14 residues. Germline V lookup: CDR1 LGHDT, CDR2 YNNKEL (reference sequence). CDR3 bases: TGTGCCGGCAGCCCTCGACAGGGTAACTATGGCTACACCTTC. It yields the protein CAGSPRQGNYGYTF. The full variable domain, with the rest looked up from reference TRBV3-1 and TRBJ1-2, is DTAVSQTPKYLVTQMGNDKSIKCEQNLGHDTMYWYKQDSKKFLKIMFSYNNKELIINETVPNRFSPKSPDKAHLNLHINSLELGDSAVYFCAGSPRQGNYGYTFGSGTRLTVV.

This clonotype appeared a few times. The rearrangement links TRBV6-1 to TRBJ2-1; D tentatively reads TRBD1 or TRBD2 (5 bases each). The germline V gene has CDR1 MNHNS and CDR2 SASEGT. CDR3 size: 17 residues. Trimming left V 5 bases short and J 4 bases short, with 21 bases between. The CDR3 protein is CASSPLGPQSGYNEQFF. Written as DNA, the CDR3 is TGTGCCAGCAGTCCGTTGGGACCCCAGTCGGGTTACAATGAGCAGTTCTTC.

This clonotype appeared a few times. DNA of the CDR3: TGTGCCACCAGTGATGCGAGGGCGAGCGGGAGCACAGATACGCAGTATTTT. The encoded protein is CATSDARASGSTDTQYF. This sequence joins TRBV24-1 and TRBJ2-3; possibly TRBD2 for D (6 bases). The V end was cut by 3 bases, the J end by 0 bases, with 15 bases between. CDR1 is KGHDR, CDR2 SFDVKD, per germline. CDR3 length equals 17 residues.